This paragraph reports one TCR beta chain. This clone was detected only a few times. Its recognized antigen is unknown. Base qualities are not recorded, but no much larger clone differs from it by a single base. This record comes from a study of blood T cell repertoires in COVID-19 (dated by TCRdb to 2020 to 2021). Concerning the study at large: The collaborator samples originated in the United States, Italy and Spain and spanned the acute and convalescent phases of COVID-19. The prospective study material was composed of cDNA or gDNA derived from T cells, B-cell-depleted T cells, or PBMCs. Subjects who had been exposed to COVID-19, were actively infected with it, or had recovered from it provided the deeply sampled blood TCRbeta repertoires that made up the dataset. The repertoires were released in a freely available public database intended as a resource for research on the immune response to SARS-CoV-2. Samples came from the ongoing ImmuneRACE study (first 160 participants) plus 1,254 subjects from 6 global collaborators. Nearly every sample came with metadata listing a de-identified subject ID, COVID-19 status, age in years and sex. Where HLA class I and class II types were available, the types were taken from metadata supplied by the sample provider, not from assay-based typing. General findings and caveats noted by the study authors: Clinical and demographic metadata were provided uncurated, with the amount varying by source and participant.

Collaborating institutions collected whole blood in K2EDTA tubes following their own protocols. For TCRbeta analysis, collaborators shipped samples as frozen whole blood, isolated PBMCs, or DNA extracted from either of those sample types. The germline V and J ends show losses of 1 base and 4 bases respectively, and no gene match explains 5 bases of the junction. From the cysteine through the phenylalanine, the CDR3 covers 15 amino acids. Left in the record is the CDR3 DNA by itself, 45 bases read in frame from the first base. The germline V gene gives CDR1 as MGHRA and CDR2 as YSYEKL. The immunoSEQ Assay, a bias-controlled multiplex PCR, was used to amplify TCRbeta CDR3 regions from genomic DNA. The authors' analysis ran thus. The number of nucleated cells in each sample was estimated from the amplification of reference gene primers within the assay. To quantify the absolute abundance of each unique TCRbeta CDR3 rearrangement, sequence reads were collapsed and filtered. For each sample, productive Simpson clonality was calculated as the square root of Simpson's diversity index across productive rearrangements. TCRdb mirrors the immuneACCESS table, restricted to in-frame sequences. Some clones are absent from its copies; in checked studies, under half trace to an unresolved V gene, and the reason for the others is unknown. The DNA gave D and trimming, while V, J and clone size come from that table. The sample table lists over 150,000 clones, 83% of them with a count of one. The ten largest clonotypes hold 2% to 2.5% of the sample.

This sequence was found in a woman of 80 years or more with acute or convalescent COVID-19. The sequenced sample consisted of peripheral blood. The rearranged segments are TRBV4-1 and TRBJ1-1, with TRBD1 identical over 8 junction bases. The DNA sequence reads TGCGCCAGCAGCCAAGGTCGGACAGGGCTCACTGAAGCTTTCTTT. This yields the protein CASSQGRTGLTEAFF.